A selection of T cell receptor beta chains follows, all from one sample in a study of cytomegalovirus exposure and HLA in healthy donors. Profiling relied on immunoSEQ multiplex PCR, and the TCRdb table lists in-frame clones only, not all of them. The sample has 150,000 or so clones; roughly three quarters are singletons. Material for sequencing was PBMCs. All receptors derive from a man aged 25-45 years in good health and CMV-seropositive. The CDR3 runs from the conserved cysteine through the conserved F or W. Fields, in order: CDR3 protein, CDR3 DNA, clone size, J gene, D gene, V gene. A D gene is named only where the DNA matches it firmly. Clone size is shown for a subset of rows, as once, few, many or a class of expanded clone.

CDR3 protein: CASSERDTGELFF
CDR3 DNA: TGTGCCAGCAGTGAGCGGGACACCGGGGAGCTGTTTTTT
clone size: .
J gene: TRBJ2-2
D gene: .
V gene: TRBV6-4

CDR3 protein: CASSTAQGRETQYF
CDR3 DNA: TGCGCCAGCAGCACCGCCCAGGGGCGGGAGACCCAGTACTTC
clone size: .
J gene: TRBJ2-5
D gene: .
V gene: TRBV5-1

CDR3 protein: CASSVEIADYGYTF
CDR3 DNA: TGTGCCAGCAGCGTAGAGATAGCGGACTATGGCTACACCTTC
clone size: .
J gene: TRBJ1-2
D gene: .
V gene: TRBV9

CDR3 protein: CASSITSGTVNEQFF
CDR3 DNA: TGTGCCAGTAGTATAACTAGCGGGACTGTAAATGAGCAGTTCTTC
clone size: .
J gene: TRBJ2-1
D gene: TRBD2
V gene: TRBV19

CDR3 protein: CASSPVVGGLYNEQFF
CDR3 DNA: TGCGCCAGCAGCCCCGTAGTGGGGGGGCTCTACAATGAGCAGTTCTTC
clone size: .
J gene: TRBJ2-1
D gene: .
V gene: TRBV5-1

CDR3 protein: CASKREGGTGELFF
CDR3 DNA: TGTGCCAGCAAGCGGGAGGGTGGCACCGGGGAGCTGTTTTTT
clone size: few
J gene: TRBJ2-2
D gene: TRBD2
V gene: TRBV9

CDR3 protein: CASSIDGSSSEQYF
CDR3 DNA: TGTGCCAGCAGCATAGACGGGAGTAGCTCCGAGCAGTACTTC
clone size: .
J gene: TRBJ2-7
D gene: .
V gene: TRBV7-3

CDR3 protein: CASSQDNQPQHF
CDR3 DNA: TGTGCCAGCAGCCAGGACAATCAGCCCCAGCATTTT
clone size: few
J gene: TRBJ1-5
D gene: .
V gene: TRBV5-4

CDR3 protein: CASSLVFRGGEQYF
CDR3 DNA: TGTGCCAGCAGCTTAGTATTTAGGGGAGGCGAGCAGTACTTC
clone size: .
J gene: TRBJ2-7
D gene: .
V gene: TRBV7-9

CDR3 protein: CASSLVGAGTEAFF
CDR3 DNA: TGCGCCAGCAGCTTGGTGGGGGCTGGCACTGAAGCTTTCTTT
clone size: once
J gene: TRBJ1-1
D gene: .
V gene: TRBV5-1

CDR3 protein: CASSFRVGGQGVDGMGTDTQYF
CDR3 DNA: TGTGCCAGCAGTTTCCGAGTTGGAGGACAGGGGGTCGACGGGATGGGCACAGATACGCAGTATTTT
clone size: .
J gene: TRBJ2-3
D gene: TRBD1
V gene: TRBV28

CDR3 protein: CASSPPGLATYNEQFF
CDR3 DNA: TGTGCCAGCTCACCACCGGGACTAGCCACCTACAATGAGCAGTTCTTC
clone size: .
J gene: TRBJ2-1
D gene: TRBD2
V gene: TRBV18

CDR3 protein: CASSISDRATNEKLFF
CDR3 DNA: TGTGCCAGCAGCATTTCGGACAGAGCAACTAATGAAAAACTGTTTTTT
clone size: .
J gene: TRBJ1-4
D gene: .
V gene: TRBV5-6

CDR3 protein: CASSLRLAGEGEQYF
CDR3 DNA: TGTGCCAGCAGCCTACGACTAGCGGGAGAGGGGGAGCAGTACTTC
clone size: .
J gene: TRBJ2-7
D gene: TRBD2
V gene: TRBV11-2

CDR3 protein: CASSQEAVRGTEAFF
CDR3 DNA: TGTGCCAGCAGCCAGGAGGCAGTGCGGGGCACTGAAGCTTTCTTT
clone size: few
J gene: TRBJ1-1
D gene: .
V gene: TRBV7-9

CDR3 protein: CSSSLGGNNQPQHF
CDR3 DNA: TGTTCCAGCAGCTTAGGGGGCAACAATCAGCCCCAGCATTTT
clone size: .
J gene: TRBJ1-5
D gene: TRBD1
V gene: TRBV7-9

CDR3 protein: CASMNSLTGGVQETQYF
CDR3 DNA: TGTGCGAGCATGAATTCTTTAACGGGGGGGGTACAAGAGACCCAGTACTTC
clone size: .
J gene: TRBJ2-5
D gene: TRBD2
V gene: TRBV5-4

CDR3 protein: CASSLAGTGDEKLFF
CDR3 DNA: TGTGCCAGCAGCCTTGCCGGGACAGGGGATGAAAAACTGTTTTTT
clone size: .
J gene: TRBJ1-4
D gene: TRBD1
V gene: TRBV7-8

CDR3 protein: CASSLPRDREHEQYF
CDR3 DNA: TGTGCCAGCAGCTTACCCCGGGACAGGGAACACGAGCAGTACTTC
clone size: .
J gene: TRBJ2-7
D gene: TRBD1
V gene: TRBV5-6

CDR3 protein: CASSSRRGGSYEQYF
CDR3 DNA: TGTGCCAGCAGCAGCAGACGTGGCGGGAGCTACGAGCAGTACTTC
clone size: .
J gene: TRBJ2-7
D gene: TRBD2
V gene: TRBV28

CDR3 protein: CASSRQGNTGELFF
CDR3 DNA: TGTGCCAGCAGTAGACAGGGGAACACCGGGGAGCTGTTTTTT
clone size: .
J gene: TRBJ2-2
D gene: TRBD1
V gene: TRBV6-5

CDR3 protein: CATSRESGSNTGELFF
CDR3 DNA: TGTGCCACCAGCAGAGAGTCAGGCAGCAATACCGGGGAGCTGTTTTTT
clone size: .
J gene: TRBJ2-2
D gene: .
V gene: TRBV15

CDR3 protein: CASSLNPRGRQETQYF
CDR3 DNA: TGCGCCAGCAGCCTAAATCCCAGGGGTAGACAAGAGACCCAGTACTTC
clone size: few
J gene: TRBJ2-5
D gene: .
V gene: TRBV5-1

CDR3 protein: CSSSPHQGFSGNTIYF
CDR3 DNA: TGTTCCAGCAGCCCTCATCAGGGGTTCTCTGGAAACACCATATATTTT
clone size: few
J gene: TRBJ1-3
D gene: .
V gene: TRBV7-9

CDR3 protein: CASSFGAPGEQYF
CDR3 DNA: TGCGCCAGCAGCTTCGGTGCTCCGGGCGAGCAGTACTTC
clone size: .
J gene: TRBJ2-7
D gene: .
V gene: TRBV5-1

CDR3 protein: CASSLVTGEGDTQYF
CDR3 DNA: TGCGCCAGCAGCTTGGTGACTGGCGAAGGAGATACGCAGTATTTT
clone size: .
J gene: TRBJ2-3
D gene: .
V gene: TRBV5-1

CDR3 protein: CASSQPPGTDELEAFF
CDR3 DNA: TGCGCCAGCAGCCAACCGCCCGGGACAGATGAACTTGAAGCTTTCTTT
clone size: .
J gene: TRBJ1-1
D gene: TRBD1
V gene: TRBV4-1

CDR3 protein: CASRNPTGGETQYF
CDR3 DNA: TGCGCCAGCAGGAACCCGACAGGGGGAGAGACCCAGTACTTC
clone size: .
J gene: TRBJ2-5
D gene: TRBD1
V gene: TRBV5-1

CDR3 protein: CASSYSQGSDGYTF
CDR3 DNA: TGTGCCAGCAGTTACTCGCAGGGGTCTGATGGCTACACCTTC
clone size: .
J gene: TRBJ1-2
D gene: .
V gene: TRBV6-5

CDR3 protein: CASRASQGSDTQYF
CDR3 DNA: TGTGCCAGCAGGGCTAGCCAGGGGTCAGATACGCAGTATTTT
clone size: few
J gene: TRBJ2-3
D gene: .
V gene: TRBV2

CDR3 protein: CASSTQTGQETQYF
CDR3 DNA: TGTGCCAGCAGCACCCAGACGGGACAAGAGACCCAGTACTTC
clone size: .
J gene: TRBJ2-5
D gene: .
V gene: TRBV7-6

CDR3 protein: CASSRDRGSYNEQFF
CDR3 DNA: TGTGCCAGCAGCCGCGACAGGGGCTCCTACAATGAGCAGTTCTTC
clone size: .
J gene: TRBJ2-1
D gene: TRBD1
V gene: TRBV4-2

CDR3 protein: CASSSAGSEAFF
CDR3 DNA: TGCGCCAGCAGCTCCGCGGGGAGTGAAGCTTTCTTT
clone size: .
J gene: TRBJ1-1
D gene: .
V gene: TRBV5-1

CDR3 protein: CASSLRGSWITEAFF
CDR3 DNA: TGTGCCAGCAGCTTGAGGGGGTCTTGGATCACTGAAGCTTTCTTT
clone size: .
J gene: TRBJ1-1
D gene: .
V gene: TRBV5-6

CDR3 protein: CASSRNRQDSGNTIYF
CDR3 DNA: TGTGCCAGCAGCCGAAATAGACAGGACTCTGGAAACACCATATATTTT
clone size: .
J gene: TRBJ1-3
D gene: .
V gene: TRBV6-6

CDR3 protein: CASSLATGGRGDTEAFF
CDR3 DNA: TGTGCCAGCAGTTTGGCAACTGGAGGGCGGGGGGACACTGAAGCTTTCTTT
clone size: few
J gene: TRBJ1-1
D gene: .
V gene: TRBV28

CDR3 protein: CASRRGTGMNYGYTF
CDR3 DNA: TGTGCCAGCAGACGAGGGACAGGGATGAACTATGGCTACACCTTC
clone size: .
J gene: TRBJ1-2
D gene: TRBD1
V gene: TRBV6-5

CDR3 protein: CASSETSGLNEQFF
CDR3 DNA: TGTGCCAGCAGTGAGACTAGCGGGCTCAATGAGCAGTTCTTC
clone size: few
J gene: TRBJ2-1
D gene: TRBD2
V gene: TRBV6-1

CDR3 protein: CASSPARGSVRTGRSYEQYF
CDR3 DNA: TGTGCCAGCTCACCCGCGCGAGGCTCAGTTCGGACAGGGCGATCCTACGAGCAGTACTTC
clone size: .
J gene: TRBJ2-7
D gene: TRBD1
V gene: TRBV18

CDR3 protein: CASSIDSGWNEQFF
CDR3 DNA: TGTGCCAGTAGTATAGATTCAGGGTGGAATGAGCAGTTCTTC
clone size: .
J gene: TRBJ2-1
D gene: .
V gene: TRBV19

CDR3 protein: CASSSQDGFYEQYF
CDR3 DNA: TGTGCCAGTAGTTCACAGGACGGATTCTACGAGCAGTACTTC
clone size: .
J gene: TRBJ2-7
D gene: .
V gene: TRBV19

CDR3 protein: CASRRGSEKETQYF
CDR3 DNA: TGTGCCAGTAGGCGAGGTAGCGAGAAAGAGACCCAGTACTTC
clone size: .
J gene: TRBJ2-5
D gene: .
V gene: TRBV19

CDR3 protein: CASSFRTGGTEAFF
CDR3 DNA: TGCGCCAGCAGCTTCAGGACAGGGGGCACTGAAGCTTTCTTT
clone size: .
J gene: TRBJ1-1
D gene: TRBD1
V gene: TRBV5-1

CDR3 protein: CASSAPQGPSNEKLFF
CDR3 DNA: TGCGCCAGCAGCGCTCCACAGGGGCCTTCTAATGAAAAACTGTTTTTT
clone size: .
J gene: TRBJ1-4
D gene: TRBD1
V gene: TRBV5-1

CDR3 protein: CASSTGPRGTGELFF
CDR3 DNA: TGCGCCAGCAGCACCGGACCCCGGGGGACCGGGGAGCTGTTTTTT
clone size: .
J gene: TRBJ2-2
D gene: .
V gene: TRBV5-1